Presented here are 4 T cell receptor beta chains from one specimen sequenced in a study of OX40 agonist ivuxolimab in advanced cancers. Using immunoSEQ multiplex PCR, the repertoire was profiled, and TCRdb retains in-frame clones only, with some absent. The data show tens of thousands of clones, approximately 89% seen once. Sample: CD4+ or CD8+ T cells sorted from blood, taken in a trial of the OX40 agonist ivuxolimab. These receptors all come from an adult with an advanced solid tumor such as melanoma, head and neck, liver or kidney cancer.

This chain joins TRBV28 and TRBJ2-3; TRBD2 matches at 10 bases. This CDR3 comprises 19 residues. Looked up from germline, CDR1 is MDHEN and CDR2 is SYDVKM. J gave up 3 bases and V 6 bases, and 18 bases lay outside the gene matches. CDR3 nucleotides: TGTGCCAGCAGCCGACTTCTAGCGGGAGTTTCTCGGGGAACAGATACGCAGTATTTT. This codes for CASSRLLAGVSRGTDTQYF.

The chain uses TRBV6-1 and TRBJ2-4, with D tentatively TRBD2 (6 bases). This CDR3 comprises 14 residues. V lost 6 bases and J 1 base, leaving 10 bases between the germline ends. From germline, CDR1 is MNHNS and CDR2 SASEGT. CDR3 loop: CASRVGGAKNIQYF. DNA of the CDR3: TGTGCCAGCAGGGTAGGAGGGGCCAAAAACATTCAGTACTTC.

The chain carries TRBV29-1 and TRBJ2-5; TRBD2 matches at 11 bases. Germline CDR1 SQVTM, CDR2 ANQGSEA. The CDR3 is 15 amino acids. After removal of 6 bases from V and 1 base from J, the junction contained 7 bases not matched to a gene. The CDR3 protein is CSVDGTSGFQETQYF. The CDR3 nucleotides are TGCAGCGTAGACGGGACTAGCGGCTTCCAAGAGACCCAGTACTTC.

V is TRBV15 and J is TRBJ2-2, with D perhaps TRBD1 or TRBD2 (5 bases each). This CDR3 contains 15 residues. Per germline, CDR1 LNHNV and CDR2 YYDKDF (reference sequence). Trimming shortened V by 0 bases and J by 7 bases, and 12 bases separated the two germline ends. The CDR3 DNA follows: TGTGCCACCAGCAGAGATCTCCGAGGGGTCGGGGAGCTGTTTTTT. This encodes CATSRDLRGVGELFF.